A single sample gave rise to the 26 T cell receptor beta chains below, sequenced in a study of regulatory T cells in long-lasting Graves disease. Sample time point: newly diagnosed GD, antithyroid drugs for less than 3 months. Generation of the TCR library employed RNA extracted from PBMCs. Arm-PCR of CDR3 regions with iRepertoire HTBI primers generated TCR beta libraries. TCRdb fed the multiplex PCR reads into MiXCR, producing one record per CDR3 protein. The repertoire consists of about 350,000 distinct CDR3 sequences, with roughly a sixth occurring once and the leading ten covering roughly 30%. These same data were also listed under a study on T cells in Graves' hyperthyroidism and ophthalmopathy.

This material consisted of peripheral blood mononuclear cells (PBMCs), taken at new diagnosis, from a patient treated with antithyroid drugs. These receptors were obtained from a man in his forties or fifties with Graves disease.

This clonotype appeared a few times. This rearrangement joins TRBV6-1 to TRBJ1-1; 8 nucleotides align to TRBD1. With V trimmed by 7 bases and J by 7 bases, 11 bases remained unmatched. The germline CDR1 and CDR2 sequences are MNHNS and SASEGT. CDR3 length: 14 residues. CDR3 region: CASINRDRPGEAFF. CDR3 DNA sequence: TGTGCCAGCATCAATAGGGACAGGCCGGGTGAAGCTTTCTTT.

This clonotype was detected many times. The chain has TRBV6-5 and TRBJ1-5, with D uncertain. Trimming stripped 2 bases from V and 4 bases from J, with 6 bases between. Germline V gives CDR1 MNHEY, CDR2 SVGAGI. The CDR3 runs to 13 residues. The CDR3 DNA sequence: TGTGCCAGCAGTTACGAGGCAAATCAGCCCCAGCATTTT. It specifies CASSYEANQPQHF.

This clonotype was recorded at least ten times. The chain links TRBV7-8 to TRBJ1-1; no clear D gene. Trimming stripped 0 bases from V and 3 bases from J, with 5 bases between. Germline CDR1 and CDR2: SGHVS and FQNEAQ. The CDR3 totals 13 residues. The CDR3 coding sequence is TGTGCCAGCAGCTTAGCGTCGGACACTGAAGCTTTCTTT. Protein product: CASSLASDTEAFF. The complete variable domain, with remaining parts taken from reference TRBV7-8 and TRBJ1-1, reads GAGVSQSPRYKVAKRGQDVALRCDPISGHVSLFWYQQALGQGPEFLTYFQNEAQLDKSGLPSDRFFAERPEGSVSTLKIQRTQQEDSAVYLCASSLASDTEAFFGQGTRLTVV.

This rearrangement joins TRBV25-1 to TRBJ2-7; TRBD1 might be the D (6 bases). Germline V gives CDR1 MGHDK, CDR2 SYGVNS. With 6 bases removed from V and 5 bases from J, the gap between germline ends came to 14 bases. This CDR3 spans 13 amino acids. The CDR3 spells CASSRGLSHEQYF. CDR3 sequence (DNA): TGTGCCAGCAGCAGGGGTCTAAGTCACGAGCAGTACTTC.

Comment on this clonotype: This may arise from a read error, as a much more abundant clone is one base away. The chain couples TRBV2 to TRBJ2-1; TRBD2 aligns across 13 bases. The length of the CDR3 is 16 residues. V lost 8 bases to trimming and J lost 12 bases; unmatched junction nucleotides: 16. Germline V gene data show CDR1 as SNHLY and CDR2 as FYNNEI. The DNA for the CDR3 is TGTGCCAGCGAAGAAGGACTAGCGGGGGCCAAGAGGGCGCAGTTCTTC. Amino acids: CASEEGLAGAKRAQFF.

The sample holds many counts of this clonotype. V is TRBV20-1 and J is TRBJ2-7, with TRBD2 matching 10 bases. Looked up from germline, CDR1 is DFQATT and CDR2 is SNEGSKA (reference sequence). J lost 5 bases, V lost 2 bases, and 6 bases had no gene match. The CDR3 runs to 14 residues. DNA for the CDR3: TGCAGTGCTAGAATCGCTAGCGGGGGAAACGAGCAGTACTTC. This codes for CSARIASGGNEQYF.

This clonotype occurred a few times. The chain employs TRBV4-2 and TRBJ2-2, with D tentatively TRBD2 (6 bases). From germline, CDR1 is LGHNA and CDR2 YNFKEQ. V dropped 4 bases and J dropped 4 bases, with 10 bases sitting between them. The CDR3 covers 14 residues. CDR3 nucleotide sequence: TGTGCCAGCAGCCTAGGGGACTTCACCGGGGAGCTGTTTTTT. Residues: CASSLGDFTGELFF.

This clonotype was found many times. The CDR3 nucleotides are TGTGCCAGCAGTCCATGGGACGGAGCGATTCAAGAGACCCAGTACTTC. This encodes CASSPWDGAIQETQYF. The chain joins TRBV28 to TRBJ2-5; D tentatively fits TRBD1 or TRBD2 (5 bases each). Trimming shortened V by 5 bases and J by 2 bases, and 18 bases separated the two germline ends. The CDR3 sequence is 16 residues long. The V gene's germline CDR1 is MDHEN and CDR2 SYDVKM.

The gene calls are TRBV9 and TRBJ2-5; no firm D call. This CDR3 comprises 13 residues. CDR1 and CDR2 (germline): SGDLS, YYNGEE. V gave up 2 bases and J gave up 2 bases, with 7 bases separating them. In nucleotides, the CDR3 is TGTGCCAGCAGCGTCGCCGTTCAAGAGACCCAGTACTTC. This codes for CASSVAVQETQYF. Full variable domain (outside the CDR3, taken from reference TRBV9 and TRBJ2-5): DSGVTQTPKHLITATGQRVTLRCSPRSGDLSVYWYQQSLDQGLQFLIQYYNGEERAKGNILERFSAQQFPDLHSELNLSSLELGDSALYFCASSVAVQETQYFGPGTRLLVL.

The chain joins TRBV5-1 to TRBJ2-6, with D uncertain. V lost 5 bases and J 0 bases, leaving 21 bases between the germline ends. Germline assignment: CDR1 SGHRS and CDR2 YFSETQ. There are 19 residues in the CDR3. The CDR3 DNA reads as TGCGCCAGCAGTTTCCGGAGTCACCTACTTCACTCTGGGGCCAACGTCCTGACTTTC. This codes for CASSFRSHLLHSGANVLTF.

This clonotype was recorded at least ten times. The gene calls are TRBV11-1 and TRBJ2-3; D possibly corresponds to TRBD1 (5 bases). The CDR3 extends over 15 amino acids. V was cut by 1 base and J by 4 bases, with 12 bases left in between. The V gene's germline CDR1 is SGHAT and CDR2 FQDESV (reference sequence). The CDR3 loop reads CASSLDRFGADTQYF. In DNA form, the CDR3 reads TGTGCCAGCAGCTTAGACAGGTTTGGAGCAGATACGCAGTATTTT.

This clonotype was counted only a few times. Relative to the germline gene, one junction end is altered; a read error may explain this. CDR3 coding DNA: TGTGCCAGCAGTTTCTTGGGGACACAATCCTACAAGCAGTACTTC. It specifies CASSFLGTQSYKQYF. V is TRBV12-3 or TRBV12-4 and J is TRBJ2-7; D might be TRBD1 (6 bases). The CDR3 covers 15 residues.

This clonotype came up many times. Here the CDR3 DNA reads TGTGCCAGCAGTTCGGGACCTTTTCCGAACACTGAAGCTTTCTTT. The encoded protein is CASSSGPFPNTEAFF. The chain recombines TRBV12-3 or TRBV12-4 with TRBJ1-1, with D perhaps matching TRBD1 (5 bases). The CDR3 is 15 amino acids. V lost 4 bases and J lost 1, with 13 bases in between.

This clonotype was detected ten times or more. The chain couples TRBV28 to TRBJ1-5, with 8 bases fitting TRBD1. This CDR3 comprises 18 residues. V lost 7 bases to trimming and J lost 1 base; unmatched junction nucleotides: 15. Germline V CDR1 and CDR2: MDHEN, SYDVKM. The DNA for the CDR3 is TGTGCCAGCATATTTGAGACAGGGGCTGCCGGGAGCAATCAGCCCCAGCATTTT. It specifies CASIFETGAAGSNQPQHF.

This clonotype was observed many times. This chain connects TRBV20-1 to TRBJ2-7; TRBD2 might be the D (5 bases). CDR1 DFQATT and CDR2 SNEGSKA come from the germline V gene (reference sequence). This CDR3 spans 14 amino acids. The V end was cut by 5 bases, the J end by 2 bases, with 16 bases between. The CDR3 loop reads CSALPPGVPYEQYF. Here the CDR3 DNA reads TGCAGTGCTCTCCCCCCCGGGGTCCCCTACGAGCAGTACTTC.

This clonotype was seen a few times. A much larger clonotype is one base distant, so this may be a read error. As DNA, the CDR3 is TGTGCCAGCAGTTACAGGGTGATCCTCCTTGGCAATGAGCAGTTCTTC. Its protein product is CASSYRVILLGNEQFF. V gene TRBV6-2 or TRBV6-3 combines with J gene TRBJ2-1; D remains ambiguous. Trimming took off 2 bases at V and 6 bases at J, with 17 bases between the two ends. In germline, CDR1 is MNHEY, CDR2 SVGEGT. This CDR3 region has 16 residues.

CDR3 sequence reads: CASSESRGKDTQYF. The CDR3 nucleotides read TGTGCCAGCAGTGAATCCAGGGGGAAGGATACGCAGTATTTT. This chain links TRBV25-1 with TRBJ2-3, with 7 bases aligning to TRBD1. This CDR3 region has 14 residues. Germline assignment: CDR1 MGHDK and CDR2 SYGVNS. Unmatched junction bases numbered 4, after V lost 1 base and J lost 6 bases.

This clonotype was seen repeatedly, ten times or more. The chain employs TRBV12-3 or TRBV12-4 and TRBJ2-3, with 13 bases identical to TRBD2. J gave up 3 bases and V 5 bases, and 5 bases lay outside the gene matches. The CDR3 has 16 amino acids. The CDR3 spells CASSVLAGGPTDTQYF. The CDR3 coding sequence is TGTGCCAGCAGTGTACTAGCGGGGGGGCCAACAGATACGCAGTATTTT.

This clonotype was recorded many times. The genes are TRBV2 and TRBJ2-2; TRBD1 or TRBD2 may be the D gene (6 bases each). V lost 2 bases and J 2 bases, leaving 18 bases between the germline ends. CDR3 size: 18 residues. Germline loops: CDR1 SNHLY, CDR2 FYNNEI. CDR3 DNA sequence: TGTGCCAGCAGTGAATTGGGTATGGGGGGCTCCAACACCGGGGAGCTGTTTTTT. Protein product: CASSELGMGGSNTGELFF. Filled out from reference TRBV2 and TRBJ2-2, the complete variable domain reads EPEVTQTPSHQVTQMGQEVILRCVPISNHLYFYWYRQILGQKVEFLVSFYNNEISEKSEIFDDQFSVERPDGSNFTLKIRSTKLEDSAMYFCASSELGMGGSNTGELFFGEGSRLTVL.

This clonotype was picked up a small number of times. The chain has TRBV6-5 and TRBJ2-2; D is uncertain. V was clipped by 2 bases and J by 0 bases, with 10 bases between them. The CDR3 covers 16 residues. The germline V gene encodes CDR1 MNHEY and CDR2 SVGAGI. The CDR3 is CASSYVASANTGELFF. Written as DNA, the CDR3 is TGTGCCAGCAGTTACGTCGCCAGCGCGAACACCGGGGAGCTGTTTTTT.

This rearrangement joins TRBV12-5 to TRBJ1-5, with D possibly being TRBD1 (6 bases). The CDR3 totals 14 residues. CDR1 and CDR2 from the germline V gene are LGHNT and FRNRAP. The germline V and J ends were trimmed by 6 bases and 7 bases, with 16 bases remaining between them. CDR3 amino acids: CASGRGGGDQPQHF. The CDR3 region has the DNA TGTGCTAGTGGACGAGGGGGGGGGGACCAGCCCCAGCATTTT.

This clonotype was recorded at least ten times. The V and J genes are TRBV28 and TRBJ1-5; D uncertain. This CDR3 spans 14 amino acids. The V end was cut by 7 bases, the J end by 0 bases, with 10 bases between. Germline V CDR1 and CDR2: MDHEN, SYDVKM. The CDR3 coding sequence is TGTGCCAGCATTACGTCCTATAGCAATCAGCCCCAGCATTTT. Translated: CASITSYSNQPQHF.

The chain couples TRBV28 to TRBJ1-5, with 8 bases that match TRBD1. The CDR3 consists of 15 residues. Germline CDR1 reads MDHEN; CDR2 reads SYDVKM. V dropped 6 bases and J dropped 6; count of bases not matched to a gene: 10. CDR3 bases: TGTGCCAGCAGCCCACCAGCAGGGGGCGTTCAGCCCCAGCATTTT. Amino acid sequence: CASSPPAGGVQPQHF.

The chain is built from TRBV9 and TRBJ2-7, with 11 nucleotides matching TRBD2. With V trimmed by 7 bases and J by 3 bases, 9 bases remained unmatched. The length of the CDR3 is 15 residues. CDR1 SGDLS and CDR2 YYNGEE come from the germline V gene. Here the CDR3 reads CASHPLAGANYEQYF. DNA for the CDR3: TGTGCCAGCCACCCACTAGCGGGGGCCAACTACGAGCAGTACTTC.

This clonotype was counted at least ten times. As DNA, the CDR3 is TGCAGCTCTGGGACCGCTACCGGGGAGACCCAGTACTTC. This codes for CSSGTATGETQYF. The chain links TRBV29-1 to TRBJ2-5, with D tentatively TRBD1 or TRBD2 (5 bases each). In germline, CDR1 is SQVTM, CDR2 ANQGSEA. V was shortened by 8 bases and J by 5 bases, with 18 bases between the two germline ends. The CDR3 runs to 13 residues.

Many counts were recorded for this clonotype. The chain couples TRBV5-1 to TRBJ2-7, with a weak D call TRBD1 (5 bases). The germline V gene has CDR1 SGHRS and CDR2 YFSETQ. The CDR3 contains 12 residues. Trimming took 0 bases from V and 5 from J, leaving 6 bases between them. CDR3 coding DNA: TGCGCCAGCAGCTTGGAAGGGGACGAGCAGTACTTC. Its protein product is CASSLEGDEQYF.